These 23 T cell receptor beta chains came from one sample sequenced in a study of OX40 agonist ivuxolimab in advanced cancers. Profiling relied on immunoSEQ multiplex PCR, and the TCRdb table lists in-frame clones only, not all of them. Of under 65,000 clones in the sample, under 90% were seen once. Specimen: CD4+ or CD8+ T cells sorted from blood, collected in a trial of the OX40 agonist ivuxolimab. Every receptor here comes from an adult with an advanced solid tumor such as melanoma, head and neck, liver or kidney cancer.

The rearrangement uses TRBV7-9 and TRBJ1-2; tentative D call: TRBD1 (6 bases). The CDR3 covers 12 residues. In germline, CDR1 is SEHNR, CDR2 FQNEAQ (reference sequence). With 5 bases removed from V and 8 bases from J, the gap between germline ends came to 12 bases. This CDR3 reads CASSTTGNGYTF. The CDR3, as DNA: TGTGCCAGCAGCACAACAGGGAACGGCTACACCTTC.

The rearrangement links TRBV19 to TRBJ1-5; 9 nucleotides match TRBD1. J was trimmed by 9 bases and V by 6 bases; bases with no gene match: 18. Germline values: CDR1 LNHDA, CDR2 SQIVND (reference sequence). CDR3 length equals 17 residues. The CDR3 sequence is CASSQDRGVIRVVPQHF. CDR3 DNA sequence: TGTGCCAGTAGCCAGGACAGGGGAGTGATTCGAGTGGTGCCCCAGCATTTT.

V gene TRBV11-2 combines with J gene TRBJ1-2; D perhaps matches TRBD1 (5 bases). The CDR3 contains 14 residues. V was cut by 3 bases and J by 1 base, with 9 bases left in between. The germline gives CDR1 SGHAT, CDR2 FQNNGV. This chain's CDR3 is CASSLGDFNYGYTF. The CDR3 coding sequence is TGTGCCAGCAGCTTGGGGGACTTTAACTATGGCTACACCTTC.

Note on this clone: In the same sample, other DNA sequences code for this CDR3. The chain recombines TRBV5-4 with TRBJ2-5; TRBD2 matches at 8 bases. Trimming removed 2 bases from V and 5 bases from J; junction bases left unmatched: 2. CDR1 and CDR2 (germline): SGHNT, YYREEE (reference sequence). This CDR3 comprises 13 residues. CDR3 sequence: CASSLRGGETQYF. For the CDR3, the DNA is TGTGCCAGCAGCTTACGGGGGGGGGAGACCCAGTACTTC.

The chain carries TRBV28 and TRBJ2-5; 13 bases fit TRBD2. Per the germline V gene, CDR1 is MDHEN and CDR2 is SYDVKM. The CDR3 length is 17 residues. After removal of 6 bases from V and 5 bases from J, the junction contained 12 bases not matched to a gene. CDR3: CASSPHLLAGGGETQYF. DNA for the CDR3: TGTGCCAGCAGCCCCCATCTACTAGCGGGAGGGGGCGAGACCCAGTACTTC.

Remarks on this clone: One end of the junction varies from germline; a read error may be responsible. The chain recombines TRBV7-7 with TRBJ2-1; 11 bases align to TRBD2. CDR1 SSHAT and CDR2 FNYEAQ come from the germline V gene (reference sequence). The CDR3 spans 17 residues. CDR3 sequence (DNA): TGTGCTAGCAGTTCCCTGCCGGGACTAGCGGACTACAATGAGCAGTTCTTC. Its translation: CASSSLPGLADYNEQFF.

V usage is TRBV13 and J usage is TRBJ1-5; D is ambiguous. Trimming shortened V by 2 bases and J by 2 bases, and 4 bases separated the two germline ends. In germline, CDR1 is PRHDT, CDR2 FYEKMQ (reference sequence). The CDR3 length is 13 residues. Written as DNA, the CDR3 is TGTGCCAGCAGCTTAAAGGGCAATCAGCCCCAGCATTTT. This translates into CASSLKGNQPQHF.

V and J are TRBV4-1 and TRBJ2-1; 10 bases fit TRBD2. CDR1 MGHRA and CDR2 YSYEKL come from the germline V gene. The ends lost 7 bases at V and 5 bases at J; junction bases unmatched: 11. The CDR3 is 16 amino acids. CDR3 coding DNA: TGCGCCAGCACCAAAGGGGCTAGCGGGAGTGACAATGAGCAGTTCTTC. It codes for CASTKGASGSDNEQFF.

J is TRBJ1-4 and V is TRBV5-1; D unresolved. Germline V gene lookup returns CDR1 SGHRS and CDR2 YFSETQ. With 4 bases removed from V and 5 bases from J, the gap between germline ends came to 12 bases. CDR3 length: 14 amino acids. The CDR3 here is CASSQDGRNEKLFF. The CDR3 DNA reads as TGCGCCAGCAGCCAGGACGGACGGAATGAAAAACTGTTTTTT. The whole variable domain, filled in from reference TRBV5-1 and TRBJ1-4, reads KAGVTQTPRYLIKTRGQQVTLSCSPISGHRSVSWYQQTPGQGLQFLFEYFSETQRNKGNFPGRFSGRQFSNSRSEMNVSTLELGDSALYLCASSQDGRNEKLFFGSGTQLSVL.

The rearrangement joins TRBV5-4 to TRBJ2-2, with a tentative D call TRBD1 (6 bases). There are 15 residues in the CDR3. Germline CDR1 reads SGHNT; CDR2 reads YYREEE (reference sequence). The ends were cut back, 5 bases at V and 2 bases at J, with 13 bases in the middle. CDR3 in DNA: TGTGCCAGCAGACTTGGACAGATTAACACCGGGGAGCTGTTTTTT. It translates to CASRLGQINTGELFF. The full variable domain, rest sourced from reference TRBV5-4 and TRBJ2-2, is ETGVTQSPTHLIKTRGQQVTLRCSSQSGHNTVSWYQQALGQGPQFIFQYYREEENGRGNFPPRFSGLQFPNYSSELNVNALELDDSALYLCASRLGQINTGELFFGEGSRLTVL.

V usage is TRBV6-5 and J usage is TRBJ2-1; D is unclear. Between the trimmed V and J ends, which lost 2 bases and 8 bases, there was a span of 16 bases. The germline V gene has CDR1 MNHEY and CDR2 SVGAGI. CDR3 length: 15 residues. The CDR3 sequence is CASSYAPAMVYEQFF. In nucleotides, the CDR3 is TGTGCCAGCAGTTACGCGCCCGCTATGGTATATGAGCAGTTCTTC.

This chain joins TRBV5-6 and TRBJ2-7, with 7 bases lining up with TRBD1. The germline V gene has CDR1 SGHDT and CDR2 YYEEEE. The CDR3 totals 15 residues. V was clipped by 5 bases and J by 5 bases; unmatched bases: 13. CDR3 bases: TGTGCCAGCAGTGAAACAATACAGGGGCCTGACGAGCAGTACTTC. Its protein product is CASSETIQGPDEQYF.

The rearrangement uses TRBV2 and TRBJ1-2; D not resolved. V was pared by 1 base and J by 2 bases, with 5 bases between. Per germline, CDR1 SNHLY and CDR2 FYNNEI. There are 13 residues in the CDR3. This chain's CDR3 is CASSEVPNYGYTF. Here the CDR3 DNA reads TGTGCCAGCAGTGAAGTTCCCAACTATGGCTACACCTTC.

The chain couples TRBV11-2 to TRBJ2-5; no firm D call. Germline V gene sequence: CDR1 SGHAT, CDR2 FQNNGV. The CDR3 runs to 15 residues. V was cut by 1 base and J by 0 bases, with 9 bases left in between. The CDR3 protein is CASSLAPDNQETQYF. The CDR3 DNA reads TGTGCCAGCAGCTTAGCCCCCGACAACCAAGAGACCCAGTACTTC.

The rearrangement joins TRBV6-5 to TRBJ1-1; D is ambiguous. CDR1 MNHEY and CDR2 SVGAGI come from the germline V gene. Trimming took off 8 bases at V and 3 bases at J, with 19 bases between the two ends. The CDR3 is made up of 15 amino acids. CDR3 in DNA: TGTGCCAGCTCTAACCGGGGTTGGAAAGACACTGAAGCTTTCTTT. Translated: CASSNRGWKDTEAFF.

The genes are TRBV5-1 and TRBJ1-3; 12 positions agree with TRBD1. From germline, CDR1 is SGHRS and CDR2 YFSETQ. The CDR3 has 15 amino acids. Trimming removed 3 bases from V and 2 bases from J; junction bases left unmatched: 0. The CDR3 region has the DNA TGCGCCAGCAGCTGGGACAGGGGGCCTGGAAACACCATATATTTT. It is translated as CASSWDRGPGNTIYF. Full variable domain (outside the CDR3, taken from reference TRBV5-1 and TRBJ1-3): KAGVTQTPRYLIKTRGQQVTLSCSPISGHRSVSWYQQTPGQGLQFLFEYFSETQRNKGNFPGRFSGRQFSNSRSEMNVSTLELGDSALYLCASSWDRGPGNTIYFGEGSWLTVV.

This clone was counted a single time. The chain carries TRBV10-3 and TRBJ1-1, with D possibly matching TRBD1 (5 bases). With 10 bases removed from V and 2 bases from J, the gap between germline ends came to 14 bases. Germline V lookup: CDR1 ENHRY, CDR2 SYGVKD. CDR3 size: 13 residues. The chain's CDR3 is CANDRDGNTEAFF. The CDR3 nucleotides read TGTGCCAACGACCGGGACGGTAACACTGAAGCTTTCTTT.

The chain recombines TRBV18 with TRBJ2-5; D possibly corresponds to TRBD2 (5 bases). Germline V gene sequence: CDR1 KGHSH, CDR2 LQKENI. The CDR3 is made up of 14 amino acids. The V and J ends lost 6 bases and 4 bases respectively, with 15 bases between them. CDR3: CASSPSRDLETQYF. CDR3 coding DNA: TGTGCCAGCTCCCCCTCGAGGGATCTAGAGACCCAGTACTTC.

The rearrangement links TRBV6-1 to TRBJ1-6; D call uncertain. The V end lost 6 bases, the J end lost 2 bases, and 11 bases lay between the germline ends. CDR1 and CDR2 from the germline V gene are MNHNS and SASEGT. The CDR3 is 15 amino acids. CDR3: CASSPGRPYNSPLHF. The CDR3 region has the DNA TGTGCCAGCAGCCCGGGGAGGCCCTATAATTCACCCCTCCACTTT.

The chain uses TRBV7-2 and TRBJ2-3; D not resolved. Between the trimmed V and J ends, which lost 0 bases and 6 bases, there was a span of 7 bases. CDR3 length: 13 amino acids. In germline, CDR1 is SGHTA, CDR2 FQGNSA. The DNA for the CDR3 is TGTGCCAGCAGCTTAGCCATACGGGATACGCAGTATTTT. Protein sequence: CASSLAIRDTQYF. The variable domain in full, completed from reference TRBV7-2 and TRBJ2-3, reads GAGVSQSPSNKVTEKGKDVELRCDPISGHTALYWYRQSLGQGLEFLIYFQGNSAPDKSGLPSDRFSAERTGGSVSTLTIQRTQQEDSAVYLCASSLAIRDTQYFGPGTRLTVL.

This chain links TRBV6-1 with TRBJ2-7; the D gene is possibly TRBD1 (6 bases). This CDR3 is built from 14 residues. V was trimmed by 7 bases and J by 2 bases, leaving 15 bases between them. CDR1 and CDR2 from the germline V gene are MNHNS and SASEGT. CDR3 sequence reads: CASTAAQGTYEQYF. The CDR3 DNA reads TGTGCCAGCACCGCGGCCCAGGGGACCTACGAGCAGTACTTC.

The chain links TRBV6-6 to TRBJ1-3; TRBD1 is a possible D gene (5 bases). Trimming took off 10 bases at V and 3 bases at J, with 10 bases between the two ends. The CDR3 is 12 amino acids. Germline lookup yields CDR1 MNHNY and CDR2 SVGAGI (reference sequence). The CDR3 spells CAIQEGGNTIYF. The CDR3 DNA reads TGTGCCATACAGGAAGGTGGAAACACCATATATTTT.

V is TRBV7-6 and J is TRBJ1-2, with no clear D. This CDR3 has 13 residues. Germline CDR1 SGHVS, CDR2 FNYEAQ. Trimming shortened V by 1 base and J by 7 bases, and 10 bases separated the two germline ends. CDR3 nucleotide sequence: TGTGCCAGCAGCTTAGAGGAAGGCGGTGGCTACACCTTC. Protein product: CASSLEEGGGYTF.